This entry lists 7 T cell receptor beta chains sequenced from one sample in a study of T cell responses to AZD1222 COVID-19 vaccine. Profiled with immunoSEQ multiplex PCR; TCRdb holds only in-frame clones, not every one. The sample contains some 140,000 clones, approximately 92% of which appear only once. The sample in question was peripheral blood, obtained on day 0 of AZD1222 vaccination. All receptors derive from an adult in good health.

The chain carries TRBV12-5 and TRBJ1-2, with TRBD1 matching 7 bases. The germline gives CDR1 LGHNT, CDR2 FRNRAP. V lost 4 bases and J lost 4; bases outside the gene matches: 6. The CDR3 loop spans 14 amino acids. The CDR3 is CASGSQDRFYGYTF. In nucleotides, the CDR3 is TGTGCTAGTGGTTCCCAGGACAGGTTCTATGGCTACACCTTC.

The chain links TRBV10-3 to TRBJ1-2, with D possibly being TRBD1 (6 bases). The CDR3 has 15 amino acids. CDR1 ENHRY and CDR2 SYGVKD come from the germline V gene. Trimming left V 2 bases short and J 7 bases short, with 17 bases between. The CDR3 sequence is CAISEPTVGAFGYTF. The CDR3 DNA sequence: TGTGCCATCAGTGAGCCGACGGTGGGGGCCTTTGGCTACACCTTC.

Only a few counts were recorded for this clone. The chain uses TRBV7-2 and TRBJ1-3, with 9 bases fitting TRBD1. V lost 4 bases to trimming and J lost 4 bases; unmatched junction nucleotides: 5. This CDR3 spans 15 amino acids. CDR1 is SGHTA, CDR2 FQGNSA, per germline. CDR3 in amino acids: CASSYGTGKGNTIYF. DNA for the CDR3: TGTGCCAGCAGCTACGGGACAGGGAAGGGAAACACCATATATTTT. The full variable domain, with the rest looked up from reference TRBV7-2 and TRBJ1-3, is GAGVSQSPSNKVTEKGKDVELRCDPISGHTALYWYRQSLGQGLEFLIYFQGNSAPDKSGLPSDRFSAERTGGSVSTLTIQRTQQEDSAVYLCASSYGTGKGNTIYFGEGSWLTVV.

In its sample, this clone was seen once. The chain links TRBV5-1 to TRBJ2-5, with 10 bases lining up with TRBD2. Germline assignment: CDR1 SGHRS and CDR2 YFSETQ. V was pared by 0 bases and J by 6 bases, with 5 bases of the junction left unmatched. There are 15 residues in the CDR3. The CDR3 region is CASSLAASGRKTQYF. DNA for the CDR3: TGCGCCAGCAGCTTGGCAGCTAGCGGGAGAAAGACCCAGTACTTC.

This chain connects TRBV6-5 to TRBJ1-6; no definite D call. V gave up 6 bases and J gave up 10 bases, with 16 bases separating them. The CDR3 has 14 amino acids. Germline lookup yields CDR1 MNHEY and CDR2 SVGAGI. DNA for the CDR3: TGTGCCAGCAGCCCCGGGCTGCGGAGCTCACCCCTCCACTTT. Protein: CASSPGLRSSPLHF.

The chain carries TRBV21-1 and TRBJ1-1. TRBV21-1 is flagged as a pseudogene. The CDR3 sequence is 16 residues long. The CDR3 here is CASSIRRRQGGTEAFF. The CDR3 nucleotides read TGTGCCAGCAGCATTAGACGGCGGCAGGGAGGAACTGAAGCTTTCTTT.

V usage is TRBV7-6 and J usage is TRBJ1-3; D gene ambiguous. This CDR3 is built from 15 residues. In germline, CDR1 is SGHVS, CDR2 FNYEAQ. Trimming took off 5 bases at V and 0 bases at J, with 11 bases between the two ends. The CDR3 DNA reads TGTGCCAGCAGCCTCCACCACCCCTCTGGAAACACCATATATTTT. It specifies CASSLHHPSGNTIYF.